This note documents a single T cell receptor (beta chain) sequence. TCRdb recomputed calls from the RT-PCR reads with MiXCR, one row per CDR3 protein. The sample includes 900,000 to 1,000,000 distinct CDR3 sequences, 15% to 20% of them seen just once. The sample originates from a study of patients and donors after allogeneic stem cell transplantation. This TCR was recovered from a human donor who was either an allogeneic HSCT recipient or a stem cell or donor lymphocyte infusion donor (not recorded which). It is not recorded whose cells these are; they may come from a transplant donor. The sequencing input was blood, either unsorted or a sorted T cell fraction (not recorded which).

The CDR3 DNA reads TGTGCCAGCGTTGAAACCCAGGGGAGGAACACTGAAGCTTTCTTT. Encoded protein: CASVETQGRNTEAFF. This chain joins TRBV5-3 and TRBJ1-1; maybe TRBD1 (6 bases). TRBV5-3 carries the ORF label, with uncertain function. CDR3 length: 15 residues. The ends were cut back, 8 bases at V and 1 base at J, with 18 bases in the middle.